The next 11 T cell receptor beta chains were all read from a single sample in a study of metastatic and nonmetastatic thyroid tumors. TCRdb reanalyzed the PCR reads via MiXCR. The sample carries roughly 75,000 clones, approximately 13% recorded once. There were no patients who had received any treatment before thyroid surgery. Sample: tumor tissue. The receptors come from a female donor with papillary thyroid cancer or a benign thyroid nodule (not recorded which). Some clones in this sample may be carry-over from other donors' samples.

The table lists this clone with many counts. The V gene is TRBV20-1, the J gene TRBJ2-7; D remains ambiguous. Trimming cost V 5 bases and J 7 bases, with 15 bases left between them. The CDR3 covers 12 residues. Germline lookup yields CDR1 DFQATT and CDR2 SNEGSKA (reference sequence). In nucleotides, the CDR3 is TGCAGTGCTCGCTCGGGCCCCCTGGAGCAGTACTTC. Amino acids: CSARSGPLEQYF.

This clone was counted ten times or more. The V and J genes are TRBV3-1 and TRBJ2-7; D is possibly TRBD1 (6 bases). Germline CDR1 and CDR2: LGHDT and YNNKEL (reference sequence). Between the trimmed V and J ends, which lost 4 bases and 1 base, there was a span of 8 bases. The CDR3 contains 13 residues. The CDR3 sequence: CASSRDKSYEQYF. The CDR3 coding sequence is TGTGCCAGCAGCCGGGACAAATCCTACGAGCAGTACTTC.

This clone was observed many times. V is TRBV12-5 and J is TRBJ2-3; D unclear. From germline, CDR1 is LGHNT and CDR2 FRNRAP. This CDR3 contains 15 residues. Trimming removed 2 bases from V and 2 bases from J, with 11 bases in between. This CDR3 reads CASGLYPTITDTQYF. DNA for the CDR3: TGTGCTAGTGGTTTGTATCCCACCATCACAGATACGCAGTATTTT.

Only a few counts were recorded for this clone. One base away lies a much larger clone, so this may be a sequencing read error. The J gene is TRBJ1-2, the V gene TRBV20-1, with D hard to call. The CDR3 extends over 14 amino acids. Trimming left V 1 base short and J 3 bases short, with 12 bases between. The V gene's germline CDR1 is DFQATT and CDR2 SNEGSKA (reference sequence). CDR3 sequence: CSARALGWDYGYTF. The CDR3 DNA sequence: TGCAGTGCTAGAGCATTAGGGTGGGACTATGGCTACACCTTC.

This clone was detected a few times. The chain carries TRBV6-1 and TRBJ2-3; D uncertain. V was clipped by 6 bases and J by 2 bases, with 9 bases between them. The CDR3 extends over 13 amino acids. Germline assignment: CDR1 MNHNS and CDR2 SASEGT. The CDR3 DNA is TGTGCCAGCAGCCAGCCCCCCACAGATACGCAGTATTTT. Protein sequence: CASSQPPTDTQYF.

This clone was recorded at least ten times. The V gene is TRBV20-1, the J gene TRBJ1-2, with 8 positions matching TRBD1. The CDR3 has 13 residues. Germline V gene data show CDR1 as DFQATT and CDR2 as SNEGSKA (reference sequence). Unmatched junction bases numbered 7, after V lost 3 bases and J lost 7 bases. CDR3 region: CSARWQGAPGYTF. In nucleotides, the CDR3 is TGCAGTGCTAGGTGGCAGGGGGCGCCTGGCTACACCTTC.

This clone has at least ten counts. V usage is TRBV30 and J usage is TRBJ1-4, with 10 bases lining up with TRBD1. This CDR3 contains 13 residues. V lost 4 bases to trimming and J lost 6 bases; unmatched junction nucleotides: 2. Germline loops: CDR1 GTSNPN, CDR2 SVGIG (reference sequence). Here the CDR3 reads CAWTGTGDEKLFF. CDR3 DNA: TGTGCCTGGACCGGGACAGGGGATGAAAAACTGTTTTTT. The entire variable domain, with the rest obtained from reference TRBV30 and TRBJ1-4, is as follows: SQTIHQWPATLVQPVGSPLSLECTVEGTSNPNLYWYRQAAGRGLQLLFYSVGIGQISSEVPQNLSASRPQDRQFILSSKKLLLSDSGFYLCAWTGTGDEKLFFGSGTQLSVL.

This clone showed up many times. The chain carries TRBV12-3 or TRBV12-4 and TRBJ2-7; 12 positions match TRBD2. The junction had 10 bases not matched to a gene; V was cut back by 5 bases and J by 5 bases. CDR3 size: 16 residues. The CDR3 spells CASSPSRTSGIDEQYF. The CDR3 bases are TGTGCCAGCAGTCCGAGCCGGACTAGCGGGATCGACGAGCAGTACTTC.

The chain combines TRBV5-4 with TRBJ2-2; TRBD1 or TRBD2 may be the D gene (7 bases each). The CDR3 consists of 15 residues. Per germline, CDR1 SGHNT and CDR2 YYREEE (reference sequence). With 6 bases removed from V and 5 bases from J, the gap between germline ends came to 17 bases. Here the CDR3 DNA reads TGTGCCAGCACCCCTCAGGGGGGGTGGACCGGGGAGCTGTTTTTT. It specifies CASTPQGGWTGELFF. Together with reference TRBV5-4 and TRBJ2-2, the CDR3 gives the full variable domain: ETGVTQSPTHLIKTRGQQVTLRCSSQSGHNTVSWYQQALGQGPQFIFQYYREEENGRGNFPPRFSGLQFPNYSSELNVNALELDDSALYLCASTPQGGWTGELFFGEGSRLTVL.

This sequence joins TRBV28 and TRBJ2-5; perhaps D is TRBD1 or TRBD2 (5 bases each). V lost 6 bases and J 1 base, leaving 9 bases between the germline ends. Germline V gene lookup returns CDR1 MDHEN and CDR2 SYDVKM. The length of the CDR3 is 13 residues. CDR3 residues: CASSRDGQETQYF. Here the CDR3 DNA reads TGTGCCAGCAGCCGGGACGGCCAAGAGACCCAGTACTTC.

The CDR3 nucleotides are TGTGCCAGCTCACCACTCCCGGACGGTAATTCACCCCTCCACTTT. This sequence encodes CASSPLPDGNSPLHF. The chain carries TRBV18 and TRBJ1-6; D is uncertain. Trimming cost V 1 base and J 6 bases, with 10 bases left between them. This CDR3 spans 15 amino acids. The germline gives CDR1 KGHSH, CDR2 LQKENI.